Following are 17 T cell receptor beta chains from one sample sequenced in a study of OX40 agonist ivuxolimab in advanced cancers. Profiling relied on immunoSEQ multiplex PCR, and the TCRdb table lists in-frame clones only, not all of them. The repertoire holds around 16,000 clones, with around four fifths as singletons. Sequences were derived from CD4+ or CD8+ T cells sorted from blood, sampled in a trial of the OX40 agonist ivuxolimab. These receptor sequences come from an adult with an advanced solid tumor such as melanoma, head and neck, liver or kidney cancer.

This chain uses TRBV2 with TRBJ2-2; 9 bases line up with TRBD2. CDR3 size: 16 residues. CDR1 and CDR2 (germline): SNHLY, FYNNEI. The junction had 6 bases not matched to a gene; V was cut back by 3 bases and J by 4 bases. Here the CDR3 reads CASSDLAGFGTGELFF. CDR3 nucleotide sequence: TGTGCCAGCAGTGACCTAGCGGGATTTGGCACCGGGGAGCTGTTTTTT.

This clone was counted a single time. CDR3 residues: CASTDVLREFEAFF. CDR3 nucleotides: TGTGCCAGTACAGATGTGTTGCGGGAGTTTGAAGCTTTCTTT. This chain links TRBV19 with TRBJ1-1; no definite D call. The V and J ends lost 7 bases and 7 bases respectively, with 19 bases between them. CDR3 length: 14 amino acids. Germline assignment: CDR1 LNHDA and CDR2 SQIVND (reference sequence).

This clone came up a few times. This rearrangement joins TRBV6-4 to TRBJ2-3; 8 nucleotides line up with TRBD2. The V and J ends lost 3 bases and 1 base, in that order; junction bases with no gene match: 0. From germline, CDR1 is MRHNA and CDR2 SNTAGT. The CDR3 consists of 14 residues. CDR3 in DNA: TGTGCCAGCAGTGAGCGGGGGGGCACAGATACGCAGTATTTT. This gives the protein CASSERGGTDTQYF.

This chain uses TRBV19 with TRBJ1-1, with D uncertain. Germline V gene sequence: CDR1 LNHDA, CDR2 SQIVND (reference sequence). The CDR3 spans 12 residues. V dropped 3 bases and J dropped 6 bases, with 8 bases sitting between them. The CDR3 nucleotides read TGTGCCAGTAGTATTTATGGGCCTGAAGCTTTCTTT. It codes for CASSIYGPEAFF.

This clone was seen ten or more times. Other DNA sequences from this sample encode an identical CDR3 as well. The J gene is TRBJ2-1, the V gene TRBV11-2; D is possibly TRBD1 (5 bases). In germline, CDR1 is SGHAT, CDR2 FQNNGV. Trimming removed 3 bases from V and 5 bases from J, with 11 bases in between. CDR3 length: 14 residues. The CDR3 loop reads CASSFMAGNNEQFF. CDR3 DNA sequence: TGTGCCAGCAGCTTCATGGCAGGGAACAATGAGCAGTTCTTC.

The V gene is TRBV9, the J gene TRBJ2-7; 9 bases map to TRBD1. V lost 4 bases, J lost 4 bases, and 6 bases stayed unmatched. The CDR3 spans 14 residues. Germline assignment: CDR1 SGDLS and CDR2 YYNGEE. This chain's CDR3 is CASSIGTGSYEQYF. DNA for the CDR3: TGTGCCAGCAGCATCGGGACAGGGAGTTACGAGCAGTACTTC.

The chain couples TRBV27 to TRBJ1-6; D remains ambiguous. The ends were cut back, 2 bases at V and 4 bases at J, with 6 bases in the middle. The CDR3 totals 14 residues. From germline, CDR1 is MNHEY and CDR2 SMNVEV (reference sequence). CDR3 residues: CASSLVPYNSPLHF. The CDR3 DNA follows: TGTGCCAGCAGTTTAGTGCCTTATAATTCACCCCTCCACTTT.

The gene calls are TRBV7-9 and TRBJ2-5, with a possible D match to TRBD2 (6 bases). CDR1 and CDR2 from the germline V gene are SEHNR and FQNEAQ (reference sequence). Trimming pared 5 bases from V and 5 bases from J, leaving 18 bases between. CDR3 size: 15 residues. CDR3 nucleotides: TGTGCCAGCAGCCCGCGGGACCCCATTGGGGAGACCCAGTACTTC. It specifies CASSPRDPIGETQYF.

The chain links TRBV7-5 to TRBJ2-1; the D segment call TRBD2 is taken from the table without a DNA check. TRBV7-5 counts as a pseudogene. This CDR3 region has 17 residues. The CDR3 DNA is TGTGCCAGAAGAATCAACGGGGAGCCCCACTCTTACAATGAGCAGTTCTTC. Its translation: CARRINGEPHSYNEQFF.

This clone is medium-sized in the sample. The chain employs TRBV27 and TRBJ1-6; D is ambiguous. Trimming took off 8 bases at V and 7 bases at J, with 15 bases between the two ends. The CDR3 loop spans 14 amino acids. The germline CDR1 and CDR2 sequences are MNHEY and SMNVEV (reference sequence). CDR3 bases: TGTGCCAGCGCCCCCGGAACAAGGAATTCACCCCTCCACTTT. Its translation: CASAPGTRNSPLHF.

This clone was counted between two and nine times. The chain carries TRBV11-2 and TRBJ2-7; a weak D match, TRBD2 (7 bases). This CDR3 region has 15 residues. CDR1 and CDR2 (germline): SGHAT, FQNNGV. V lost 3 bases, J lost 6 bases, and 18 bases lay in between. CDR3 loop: CASSFSGGAGAEQYF. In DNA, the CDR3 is TGTGCCAGCAGCTTTAGTGGGGGCGCGGGGGCCGAGCAGTACTTC.

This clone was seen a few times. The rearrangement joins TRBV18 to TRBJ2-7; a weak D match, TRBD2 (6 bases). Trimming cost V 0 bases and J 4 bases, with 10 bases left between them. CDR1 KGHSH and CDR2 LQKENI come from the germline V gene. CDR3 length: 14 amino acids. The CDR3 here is CASSPPEGPYEQYF. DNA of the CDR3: TGTGCCAGCTCACCACCGGAGGGCCCGTACGAGCAGTACTTC.

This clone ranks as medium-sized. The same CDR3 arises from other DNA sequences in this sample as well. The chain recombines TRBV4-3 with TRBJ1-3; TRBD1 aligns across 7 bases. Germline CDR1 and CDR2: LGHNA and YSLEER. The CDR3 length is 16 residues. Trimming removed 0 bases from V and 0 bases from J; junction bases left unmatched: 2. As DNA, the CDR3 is TGCGCCAGCAGCCAAGACAGGGGGAACTCTGGAAACACCATATATTTT. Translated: CASSQDRGNSGNTIYF.

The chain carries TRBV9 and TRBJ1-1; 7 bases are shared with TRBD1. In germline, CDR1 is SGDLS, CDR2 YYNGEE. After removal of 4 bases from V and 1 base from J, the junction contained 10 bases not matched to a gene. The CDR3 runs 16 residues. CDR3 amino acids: CASSSQEGARNTEAFF. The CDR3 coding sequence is TGTGCCAGCAGCTCCCAGGAGGGGGCTAGGAACACTGAAGCTTTCTTT.

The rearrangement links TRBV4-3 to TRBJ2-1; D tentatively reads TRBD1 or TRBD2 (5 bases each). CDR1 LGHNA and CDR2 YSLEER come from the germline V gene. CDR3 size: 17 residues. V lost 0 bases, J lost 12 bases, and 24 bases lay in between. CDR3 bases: TGCGCCAGCAGCCAAGATCTAGCAGGGACCCTTCAGGAGTGGCAGTTCTTC. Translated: CASSQDLAGTLQEWQFF.

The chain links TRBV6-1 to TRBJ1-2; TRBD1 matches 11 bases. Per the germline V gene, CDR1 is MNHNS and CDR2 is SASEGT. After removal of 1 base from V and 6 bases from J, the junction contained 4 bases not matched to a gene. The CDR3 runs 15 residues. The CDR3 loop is CASSEVWTGGNGYTF. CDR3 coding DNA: TGTGCCAGCAGTGAAGTCTGGACAGGGGGCAATGGCTACACCTTC.

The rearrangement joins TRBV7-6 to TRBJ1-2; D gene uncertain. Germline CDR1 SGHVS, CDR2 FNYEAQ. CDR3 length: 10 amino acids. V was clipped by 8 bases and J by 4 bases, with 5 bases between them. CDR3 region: CASGTYGYTF. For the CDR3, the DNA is TGTGCCAGCGGTACCTATGGCTACACCTTC.